This T cell receptor beta chain appears in the sequencing data of a study of identifying expanded T cells in peripheral blood. V lost 3 bases, J lost 0 bases, and 11 bases lay in between. The CDR3 runs 16 residues. Germline CDR1 reads MNHEY; CDR2 reads SMNVEV (reference sequence). Profiled with immunoSEQ multiplex PCR; TCRdb holds only in-frame clones, not every one. The table lists 95,000 to 100,000 clones, around 90% of them singletons, with about 18% in the top ten. The chain is built from TRBV27 and TRBJ1-4, with D uncertain. What was sequenced was blood. This TCR came from a person aged 18-70 years in good health. The CDR3: CASSFRFLATNEKLFF. The CDR3 nucleotides are TGTGCCAGCAGTTTTAGGTTCCTCGCAACTAATGAAAAACTGTTTTTT.